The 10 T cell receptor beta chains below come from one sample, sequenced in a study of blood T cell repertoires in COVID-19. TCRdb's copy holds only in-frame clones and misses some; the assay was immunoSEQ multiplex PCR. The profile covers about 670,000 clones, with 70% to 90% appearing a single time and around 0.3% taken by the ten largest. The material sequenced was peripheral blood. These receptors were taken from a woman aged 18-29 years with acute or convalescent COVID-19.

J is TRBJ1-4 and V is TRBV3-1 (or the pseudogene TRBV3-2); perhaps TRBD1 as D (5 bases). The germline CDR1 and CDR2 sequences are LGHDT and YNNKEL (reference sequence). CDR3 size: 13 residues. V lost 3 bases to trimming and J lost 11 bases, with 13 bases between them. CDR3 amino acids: CASSQAPEGKLFF. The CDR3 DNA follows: TGTGCCAGCAGCCAGGCCCCGGAGGGGAAACTGTTTTTT.

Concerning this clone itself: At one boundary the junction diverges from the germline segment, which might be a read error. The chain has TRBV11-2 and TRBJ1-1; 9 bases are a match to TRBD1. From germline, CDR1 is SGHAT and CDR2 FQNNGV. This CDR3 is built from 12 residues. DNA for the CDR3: TGTGCCAGCAGCTTAGACGGGACAGGGCCTCATTTT. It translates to CASSLDGTGPHF. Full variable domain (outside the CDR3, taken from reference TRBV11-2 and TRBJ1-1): EAGVAQSPRYKIIEKRQSVAFWCNPISGHATLYWYQQILGQGPKLLIQFQNNGVVDDSQLPKDRFSAERLKGVDSTLKIQPAKLEDSAVYLCASSLDGTGPHFGQGTRLTVV.

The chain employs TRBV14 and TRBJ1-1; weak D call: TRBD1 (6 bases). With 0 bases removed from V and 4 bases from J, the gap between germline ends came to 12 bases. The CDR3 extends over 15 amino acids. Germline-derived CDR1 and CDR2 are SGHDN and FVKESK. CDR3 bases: TGTGCCAGCAGCCAAGATGCGGTACAGGGCACTGAAGCTTTCTTT. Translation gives CASSQDAVQGTEAFF.

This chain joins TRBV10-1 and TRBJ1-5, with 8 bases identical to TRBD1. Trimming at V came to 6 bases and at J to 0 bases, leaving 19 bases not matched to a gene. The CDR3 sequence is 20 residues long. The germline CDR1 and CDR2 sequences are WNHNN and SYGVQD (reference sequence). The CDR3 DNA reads TGCGCCAGCAGGAGGGGGAAGTGGGGGGACAGGAGAAATAGCAATCAGCCCCAGCATTTT. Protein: CASRRGKWGDRRNSNQPQHF.

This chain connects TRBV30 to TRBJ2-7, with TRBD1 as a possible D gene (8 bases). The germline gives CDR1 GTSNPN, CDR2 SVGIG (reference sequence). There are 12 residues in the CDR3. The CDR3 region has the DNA TGTGCAGCGGGACAGGTAGCCTACGAGCAGTACTTC. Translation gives CAAGQVAYEQYF.

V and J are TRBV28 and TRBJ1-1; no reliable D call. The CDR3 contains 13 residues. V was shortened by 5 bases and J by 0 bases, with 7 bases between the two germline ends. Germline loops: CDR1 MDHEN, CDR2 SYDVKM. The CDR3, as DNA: TGTGCCAGCAGTGTAGACTTGAACACTGAAGCTTTCTTT. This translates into CASSVDLNTEAFF.

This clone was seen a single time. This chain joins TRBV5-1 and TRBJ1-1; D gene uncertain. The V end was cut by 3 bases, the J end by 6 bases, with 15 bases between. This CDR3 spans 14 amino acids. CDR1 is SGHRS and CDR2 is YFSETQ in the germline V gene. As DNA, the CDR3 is TGCGCCAGCAGCTCGAGCCAAACGGTCGCTGAAGCTTTCTTT. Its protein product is CASSSSQTVAEAFF.

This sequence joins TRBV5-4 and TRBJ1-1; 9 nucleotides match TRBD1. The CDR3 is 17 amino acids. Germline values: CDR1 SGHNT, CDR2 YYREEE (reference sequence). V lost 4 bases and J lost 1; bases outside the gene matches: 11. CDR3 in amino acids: CASSPFRNRGPNTEAFF. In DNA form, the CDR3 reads TGTGCCAGCAGCCCATTCAGGAACAGGGGGCCGAACACTGAAGCTTTCTTT.

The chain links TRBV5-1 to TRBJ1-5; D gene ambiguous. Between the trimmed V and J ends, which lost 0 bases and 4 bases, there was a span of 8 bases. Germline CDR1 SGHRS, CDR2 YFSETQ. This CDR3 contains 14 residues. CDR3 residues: CASSLDWPNQPQHF. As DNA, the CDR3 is TGCGCCAGCAGCTTGGATTGGCCTAATCAGCCCCAGCATTTT.

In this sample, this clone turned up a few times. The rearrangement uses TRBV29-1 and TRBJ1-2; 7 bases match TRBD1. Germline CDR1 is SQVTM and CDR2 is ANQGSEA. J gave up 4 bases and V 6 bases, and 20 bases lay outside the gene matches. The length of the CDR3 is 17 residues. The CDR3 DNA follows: TGCAGCGTCCCTGCCCTGGCTCCCTGGACAGGTTCCTATGGCTACACCTTC. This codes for CSVPALAPWTGSYGYTF.